Listed here are 19 T cell receptor beta chains from one sample, sequenced in a study of blood T cells in healthy people across ages (dated by TCRdb to between 2015 and 2017). The library was produced with 5' RACE. Instrument used: Illumina HiSeq 2500. A second PCR of about 6 to 11 cycles was performed with a sample-barcoded 5' primer and a J-beta primer mix. In TCRdb, the public reads were trimmed at Q25 with fastp and aligned with MiXCR, with productive beta chains retained. Rows with one shared CDR3 protein collapse into an entry with the most common genes and DNA. The sample contains 1.2 million to 1.5 million distinct CDR3 sequences, 40% to 50% of them found a single time. The ten largest account for 7% to 9% of the sample. Sequenced material: blood. All receptors derive from a woman younger than 35 in good health.

This chain uses TRBV7-2 with TRBJ2-2; D not certain. V was cut by 2 bases and J by 3 bases, with 7 bases left in between. The CDR3 has 14 amino acids. Germline V gene sequence: CDR1 SGHTA, CDR2 FQGNSA. The CDR3 coding sequence is TGTGCCAGCAGCTTAATGGTGGACACCGGGGAGCTGTTTTTT. Amino acid sequence: CASSLMVDTGELFF.

The chain is built from TRBV4-2 and TRBJ2-1, with D unresolved. Germline assignment: CDR1 LGHNA and CDR2 YNFKEQ. The CDR3 is 13 residues long. The ends were cut back, 1 base at V and 15 bases at J, with 16 bases in the middle. CDR3 nucleotide sequence: TGTGCCAGCAGCCAAGCGGGTGGTCCAATACGGTTCTTC. Its protein product is CASSQAGGPIRFF.

This clonotype was detected a few times. The chain links TRBV20-1 to TRBJ2-3, with a weak D call TRBD1 (5 bases). The germline CDR1 and CDR2 sequences are DFQATT and SNEGSKA (reference sequence). This CDR3 contains 13 residues. This chain's CDR3 is CRGLGDSTDTQYF. The CDR3 DNA sequence: TGCAGGGGCCTAGGGGATAGCACAGATACGCAGTATTTT.

To note about this clonotype: An end of the junction does not agree with germline; a read error may underlie this. The chain recombines TRBV7-9 with TRBJ1-2, with D maybe TRBD1 (5 bases). The germline gives CDR1 SEHNR, CDR2 FQNEAQ (reference sequence). There are 14 residues in the CDR3. This CDR3 reads CAGSFQQEGTGYTF. CDR3 bases: TGTGCCGGCAGCTTCCAACAGGAGGGAACGGGCTACACCTTC.

V usage is TRBV10-2 and J usage is TRBJ2-7, with 11 bases that match TRBD2. The CDR3 loop spans 15 amino acids. The ends lost 0 bases at V and 7 bases at J; junction bases unmatched: 5. CDR1 and CDR2 from the germline V gene are WSHSY and SAAADI. The CDR3 is CASSESPSGRNEQYF. CDR3 sequence (DNA): TGCGCCAGCAGTGAGTCGCCTAGCGGGAGGAATGAGCAGTACTTC.

CDR3 amino acids: CASSKGTGGLGTYEQYF. In DNA form, the CDR3 reads TGTGCCAGCAGCAAGGGGACAGGGGGACTAGGAACCTACGAGCAGTACTTC. The chain uses TRBV21-1 and TRBJ2-7; no check of the table's D call, TRBD1, against the DNA was made. TRBV21-1 is annotated as a pseudogene. The CDR3 contains 17 residues.

The V gene is TRBV3-1, the J gene TRBJ2-7; possibly TRBD2 for D (6 bases). CDR3 length equals 14 residues. Germline V CDR1 and CDR2: LGHDT, YNNKEL (reference sequence). The V end was cut by 2 bases, the J end by 1 base, with 9 bases between. CDR3 nucleotides: TGTGCCAGCAGCCAAAAGGGGAGGTCCTACGAGCAGTACTTC. It yields the protein CASSQKGRSYEQYF.

This sequence joins TRBV2 and TRBJ1-5; D perhaps matches TRBD1 (5 bases). Germline V gene lookup returns CDR1 SNHLY and CDR2 FYNNEI. Trimming took 4 bases from V and 5 from J, leaving 12 bases between them. This CDR3 region has 14 residues. This CDR3 reads CASSVREGDQPQHF. The CDR3 DNA reads as TGTGCCAGCAGTGTACGGGAAGGGGATCAGCCCCAGCATTTT.

The gene calls are TRBV25-1 and TRBJ2-4, with D unresolved. This CDR3 contains 13 residues. Deletions cut 1 base from V and 8 bases from J, with 9 bases between. Germline CDR1 reads MGHDK; CDR2 reads SYGVNS. The CDR3 coding sequence is TGTGCCAGCAGTGAATTCGGGCGCGACATTCAGTACTTC. Amino acids: CASSEFGRDIQYF.

The sample holds a few counts of this clonotype. The chain carries TRBV12-3 or TRBV12-4 and TRBJ1-6, with 7 positions matching TRBD1. V shed 2 bases and J 10 bases; nucleotides not matched to a gene: 5. The CDR3 is 14 residues long. CDR3 residues: CASSLSQGESPLHF. The CDR3 coding sequence is TGTGCCAGCAGTTTAAGTCAGGGGGAGTCACCCCTCCACTTT.

V usage is TRBV20-1 and J usage is TRBJ2-1; D possibly corresponds to TRBD1 (6 bases). CDR3 length equals 12 residues. The germline CDR1 and CDR2 sequences are DFQATT and SNEGSKA (reference sequence). For the CDR3, the DNA is TGCAGCGGGCAGGGGATCAACAATGAGCAGTTCTTC. This sequence encodes CSGQGINNEQFF.

As for this clonotype: This may be a read error: a much more frequent sequence differs by one nucleotide. The CDR3 sequence: CSVRREPIPTDTRYF. The CDR3 region has the DNA TGCAGCGTAAGGAGGGAGCCTATACCCACAGATACGCGGTATTTT. The chain couples TRBV29-1 to TRBJ2-3; perhaps TRBD2 as D (6 bases). There are 15 residues in the CDR3. Germline assignment: CDR1 SQVTM and CDR2 ANQGSEA.

V and J are TRBV28 and TRBJ1-2; 11 bases map to TRBD1. Germline V gives CDR1 MDHEN, CDR2 SYDVKM. The V segment lost 6 bases and the J segment 3 bases; nucleotides outside the gene matches: 9. The CDR3 extends over 16 amino acids. CDR3 loop: CASSSVPGQGDYGYTF. CDR3 sequence (DNA): TGTGCCAGCAGCTCGGTCCCGGGACAGGGGGACTATGGCTACACCTTC.

V gene TRBV20-1 combines with J gene TRBJ2-7; the match to TRBD2 covers 10 bases. Unmatched junction bases numbered 3, after V lost 7 bases and J lost 0 bases. The CDR3 runs 13 residues. Per the germline V gene, CDR1 is DFQATT and CDR2 is SNEGSKA (reference sequence). DNA for the CDR3: TGCAGTGGGACTAGCGGTAGCTCCTACGAGCAGTACTTC. This gives the protein CSGTSGSSYEQYF.

This clonotype was detected a few times. The CDR3 bases are TGTGCCAGCAGTGCCCGTCCCGTACTAGCGAGCTCCTACAATGAGCAGTTCTTC. Amino acids: CASSARPVLASSYNEQFF. This chain connects TRBV27 to TRBJ2-1, with 7 bases identical to TRBD2. The germline gives CDR1 MNHEY, CDR2 SMNVEV (reference sequence). The CDR3 spans 18 residues. Losses at the gene ends were 5 bases for V and 0 bases for J; bases not matched to a gene: 13.

The chain couples TRBV27 to TRBJ2-2; perhaps TRBD2 as D (5 bases). V was clipped by 5 bases and J by 4 bases, with 17 bases between them. Germline CDR1 MNHEY, CDR2 SMNVEV (reference sequence). The CDR3 covers 16 residues. The CDR3 here is CASSPSPTGFTGELFF. The CDR3 nucleotides are TGTGCCAGCAGTCCTAGCCCAACTGGCTTCACCGGGGAGCTGTTTTTT.

V and J are TRBV21-1 and TRBJ2-3; TRBD2 is the table's D call and was not checked against the DNA. TRBV21-1 is termed a pseudogene. This CDR3 region has 17 residues. The CDR3 nucleotides read TGTGCCAGCAGCAAAGGTAATAGCGGGGGAAGCACAGATACGCAGTATTTT. Translation: CASSKGNSGGSTDTQYF.

This clonotype was observed a few times. The chain has TRBV4-2 and TRBJ1-2; a possible D gene is TRBD1 (6 bases). The CDR3 extends over 15 amino acids. The ends were cut back, 3 bases at V and 3 bases at J, with 14 bases in the middle. Germline V gives CDR1 LGHNA, CDR2 YNFKEQ. The CDR3 nucleotides are TGTGCCAGCAGCCAGCTGCCAGGGGCAGACTATGGCTACACCTTC. Translation gives CASSQLPGADYGYTF.

The V call is TRBV12-3 or TRBV12-4, the J call TRBJ2-3, with TRBD2 matching 8 bases. The CDR3 totals 14 residues. The junction had 4 bases not matched to a gene; V was cut back by 6 bases and J by 2 bases. As DNA, the CDR3 is TGTGCCAGCAGAAGCGGGGGAGCCACAGATACGCAGTATTTT. Translation gives CASRSGGATDTQYF.